What follows are 19 T cell receptor beta chains derived from one specimen sequenced in a study of OX40 agonist ivuxolimab in advanced cancers. Some clones are missing from TCRdb's copy, which holds only in-frame ones; the method was immunoSEQ multiplex PCR. The sample has about 64,000 clones, about 86% seen once. Specimen: CD4+ or CD8+ T cells sorted from blood, collected in a trial of the OX40 agonist ivuxolimab. Receptor source: an adult with an advanced solid tumor such as melanoma, head and neck, liver or kidney cancer.

J is TRBJ1-3 and V is TRBV10-3; 8 bases fit TRBD1. V was clipped by 6 bases and J by 0 bases; unmatched bases: 7. Germline V CDR1 and CDR2: ENHRY, SYGVKD. CDR3 length: 16 amino acids. CDR3 amino acids: CAISPQGASSGNTIYF. In DNA form, the CDR3 reads TGTGCCATCAGCCCTCAGGGGGCGAGCTCTGGAAACACCATATATTTT.

The gene calls are TRBV7-9 and TRBJ1-2; 10 nucleotides line up with TRBD1. This CDR3 spans 15 amino acids. Germline trimming cut 4 bases from V and 4 bases from J; bases unmatched to any gene: 6. The V gene's germline CDR1 is SEHNR and CDR2 FQNEAQ (reference sequence). This chain's CDR3 is CASSSGTGESYGYTF. The CDR3 nucleotides are TGTGCCAGCAGCTCGGGGACAGGGGAATCCTATGGCTACACCTTC. Using reference TRBV7-9 and TRBJ1-2 for the parts outside the CDR3, the full variable domain is DTGVSQNPRHKITKRGQNVTFRCDPISEHNRLYWYRQTLGQGPEFLTYFQNEAQLEKSRLLSDRFSAERPKGSFSTLEIQRTEQGDSAMYLCASSSGTGESYGYTFGSGTRLTVV.

V is TRBV5-1 and J is TRBJ2-2; D gene uncertain. CDR1 SGHRS and CDR2 YFSETQ come from the germline V gene. There are 14 residues in the CDR3. The V and J ends lost 1 base and 3 bases respectively, with 7 bases between them. DNA for the CDR3: TGCGCCAGCAGCTTGAGGGTGGACACCGGGGAGCTGTTTTTT. Amino acids: CASSLRVDTGELFF.

The CDR3 sequence: CASSLQGGTNEKLFF. In DNA form, the CDR3 reads TGTGCCAGCAGCTTACAGGGGGGAACTAATGAAAAACTGTTTTTT. The J gene is TRBJ1-4, the V gene TRBV7-2; 7 nucleotides agree with TRBD1. The ends lost 2 bases at V and 1 base at J; junction bases unmatched: 1. The CDR3 runs to 15 residues. Germline V lookup: CDR1 SGHTA, CDR2 FQGNSA.

The chain employs TRBV7-3 and TRBJ1-1; weak D call: TRBD1 (5 bases). Trimming stripped 2 bases from V and 9 bases from J, with 22 bases between. Germline V gene sequence: CDR1 SGHTA, CDR2 FQGTGA. The CDR3 is 16 residues long. The CDR3 loop is CASSLYTGHNLGQAFF. CDR3 DNA sequence: TGTGCCAGCAGCTTATACACAGGACATAACTTAGGGCAAGCTTTCTTT.

The CDR3 region is CATGQQNTEAFF. Written as DNA, the CDR3 is TGTGCCACCGGACAGCAGAACACTGAAGCTTTCTTT. The chain employs TRBV7-9 and TRBJ1-1; a weak D match, TRBD1 (6 bases). The CDR3 spans 12 residues. Trimming cost V 10 bases and J 1 base, with 10 bases left between them. CDR1 and CDR2 from the germline V gene are SEHNR and FQNEAQ (reference sequence).

CDR3 in amino acids: CASSLDGGEGNTIYF. The CDR3 nucleotides read TGTGCCAGCAGCTTGGACGGGGGCGAAGGAAACACCATATATTTT. The rearrangement uses TRBV7-3 and TRBJ1-3; maybe TRBD1 (6 bases). Germline values: CDR1 SGHTA, CDR2 FQGTGA. V was trimmed by 3 bases and J by 4 bases, leaving 13 bases between them. This CDR3 comprises 15 residues.

The chain combines TRBV6-4 with TRBJ2-3; TRBD1 agrees at 7 bases. The CDR3 has 15 amino acids. J lost 4 bases, V lost 2 bases, and 6 bases had no gene match. CDR1 MRHNA and CDR2 SNTAGT come from the germline V gene. The CDR3 reads CASSDGGRGSDTQYF. In DNA form, the CDR3 reads TGTGCCAGCAGTGACGGTGGCAGGGGGTCAGATACGCAGTATTTT.

The V gene is TRBV7-9, the J gene TRBJ2-1, with TRBD1 matching 8 bases. Germline trimming cut 6 bases from V and 8 bases from J; bases unmatched to any gene: 6. The CDR3 has 13 residues. Germline loops: CDR1 SEHNR, CDR2 FQNEAQ (reference sequence). CDR3 amino acids: CASSSLQGDEQFF. The CDR3 DNA reads as TGTGCCAGCAGTTCCCTACAGGGGGATGAGCAGTTCTTC. Variable domain in full (rest from reference TRBV7-9 and TRBJ2-1): DTGVSQNPRHKITKRGQNVTFRCDPISEHNRLYWYRQTLGQGPEFLTYFQNEAQLEKSRLLSDRFSAERPKGSFSTLEIQRTEQGDSAMYLCASSSLQGDEQFFGPGTRLTVL.

The genes are TRBV27 and TRBJ1-5; D gene uncertain. Germline V gives CDR1 MNHEY, CDR2 SMNVEV (reference sequence). Trimming cost V 7 bases and J 0 bases, with 13 bases left between them. CDR3 length: 15 residues. As DNA, the CDR3 is TGTGCCAGCACAGCCACGGTGAATAGCAATCAGCCCCAGCATTTT. Residues: CASTATVNSNQPQHF.

V gene TRBV6-1 combines with J gene TRBJ1-2, with TRBD1 matching over 8 bases. The CDR3 consists of 15 residues. Per germline, CDR1 MNHNS and CDR2 SASEGT. V lost 3 bases, J lost 5 bases, and 8 bases stayed unmatched. As DNA, the CDR3 is TGTGCCAGCAGTGATAAGACAGGGGAAGGGTATGGCTACACCTTC. It translates to CASSDKTGEGYGYTF.

This chain uses TRBV7-9 with TRBJ2-6, with TRBD1 matching over 9 bases. The V segment lost 3 bases and the J segment 2 bases; nucleotides outside the gene matches: 5. The CDR3 runs 17 residues. Germline values: CDR1 SEHNR, CDR2 FQNEAQ (reference sequence). CDR3 sequence: CASSLGQGTAGANVLTF. For the CDR3, the DNA is TGTGCCAGCAGCTTGGGACAGGGTACTGCTGGGGCCAACGTCCTGACTTTC.

The J gene is TRBJ2-2, the V gene TRBV6-1; D may correspond to TRBD1 or TRBD2 (5 bases each). Per the germline V gene, CDR1 is MNHNS and CDR2 is SASEGT. V dropped 6 bases and J dropped 5 bases, with 13 bases sitting between them. This CDR3 has 14 residues. DNA for the CDR3: TGTGCCAGCAGGAGGGGAGATGGGACCGGGGAGCTGTTTTTT. Its protein is CASRRGDGTGELFF.

V usage is TRBV30 and J usage is TRBJ2-2; 7 bases match TRBD1. Trimming took 0 bases from V and 6 from J; bases not matched to a gene: 16. Germline CDR1 reads GTSNPN; CDR2 reads SVGIG (reference sequence). This CDR3 comprises 18 residues. In nucleotides, the CDR3 is TGTGCCTGGAGTGTATTGGGTGGCTACAGGGGTGGTTCCGGGGAGCTGTTTTTT. This codes for CAWSVLGGYRGGSGELFF. Looking up the rest from reference TRBV30 and TRBJ2-2 gives the full variable domain: SQTIHQWPATLVQPVGSPLSLECTVEGTSNPNLYWYRQAAGRGLQLLFYSVGIGQISSEVPQNLSASRPQDRQFILSSKKLLLSDSGFYLCAWSVLGGYRGGSGELFFGEGSRLTVL.

This clone was counted a single time. This sequence joins TRBV5-4 and TRBJ2-3; 11 positions agree with TRBD2. V shed 1 base, J shed 2 bases, and the junction held 3 bases outside the gene matches. The germline gives CDR1 SGHNT, CDR2 YYREEE (reference sequence). This CDR3 is 16 amino acids long. The CDR3 loop is CASSLTSGGDTDTQYF. Written as DNA, the CDR3 is TGTGCCAGCAGCTTGACTAGCGGGGGTGACACAGATACGCAGTATTTT.

V is TRBV28 and J is TRBJ2-3; no clear D. Trimming stripped 8 bases from V and 11 bases from J, with 14 bases between. CDR3 size: 11 residues. Germline V CDR1 and CDR2: MDHEN, SYDVKM. The CDR3 coding sequence is TGTGCCAGCCTAGACCGGACCGGGCAGTATTTT. Translated, it gives CASLDRTGQYF.

This chain uses TRBV27 with TRBJ2-1; TRBD2 is a possible D gene (6 bases). Trimming took off 8 bases at V and 2 bases at J, with 16 bases between the two ends. From germline, CDR1 is MNHEY and CDR2 SMNVEV (reference sequence). This CDR3 contains 15 residues. The CDR3 loop reads CASGDVSGAYNEQFF. The CDR3 region has the DNA TGTGCCAGCGGCGATGTTAGCGGAGCCTACAATGAGCAGTTCTTC.

J is TRBJ2-3 and V is TRBV18; D call uncertain. Trimming took 3 bases from V and 1 from J, leaving 11 bases between them. The CDR3 spans 15 residues. CDR1 KGHSH and CDR2 LQKENI come from the germline V gene. CDR3 nucleotide sequence: TGTGCCAGCTCACCTCTGCAGGAACGCACAGATACGCAGTATTTT. Translation: CASSPLQERTDTQYF.

By share, this clone counts as medium-sized (0.01 to 0.1%). The gene calls are TRBV28 and TRBJ2-7; tentatively, D is TRBD1 (5 bases). The germline CDR1 and CDR2 sequences are MDHEN and SYDVKM. Trimming pared 2 bases from V and 6 bases from J, leaving 11 bases between. The CDR3 runs to 13 residues. CDR3 DNA sequence: TGTGCCAGCAGTTTAGGGGCCATACCCGAGCAGTACTTC. Protein: CASSLGAIPEQYF.